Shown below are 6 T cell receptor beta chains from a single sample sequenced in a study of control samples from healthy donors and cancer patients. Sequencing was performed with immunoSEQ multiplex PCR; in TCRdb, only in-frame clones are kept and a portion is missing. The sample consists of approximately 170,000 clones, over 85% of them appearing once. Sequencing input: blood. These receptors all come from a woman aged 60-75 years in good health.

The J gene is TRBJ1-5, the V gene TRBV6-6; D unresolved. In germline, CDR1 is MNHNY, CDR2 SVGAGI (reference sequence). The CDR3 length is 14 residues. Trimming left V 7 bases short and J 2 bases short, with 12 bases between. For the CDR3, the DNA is TGTGCCAGCATCCGGGAGTCGGGCAATCAGCCCCAGCATTTT. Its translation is CASIRESGNQPQHF.

In nucleotides, the CDR3 is TGTGCCAGCAGCTGGCCCGGGACACCTTACAATGAGCAGTTCTTC. Protein: CASSWPGTPYNEQFF. The chain links TRBV5-4 to TRBJ2-1, with D perhaps TRBD1 (6 bases). Germline CDR1 reads SGHNT; CDR2 reads YYREEE (reference sequence). The germline V and J ends were trimmed by 3 bases and 4 bases, with 14 bases remaining between them. The CDR3 has 15 residues.

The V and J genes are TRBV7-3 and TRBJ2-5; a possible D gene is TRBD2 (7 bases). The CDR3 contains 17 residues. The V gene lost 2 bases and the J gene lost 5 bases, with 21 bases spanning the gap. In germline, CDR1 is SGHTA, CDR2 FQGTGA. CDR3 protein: CASSLGPPGAGGETQYF. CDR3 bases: TGTGCCAGCAGCTTAGGCCCCCCGGGGGCCGGGGGGGAGACCCAGTACTTC.

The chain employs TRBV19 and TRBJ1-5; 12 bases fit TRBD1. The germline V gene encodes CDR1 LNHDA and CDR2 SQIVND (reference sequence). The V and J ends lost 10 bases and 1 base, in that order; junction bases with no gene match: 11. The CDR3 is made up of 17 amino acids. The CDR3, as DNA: TGTGCCACCTCCGGGACAGGGGGCACCAGGAGCAATCAGCCCCAGCATTTT. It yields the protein CATSGTGGTRSNQPQHF.

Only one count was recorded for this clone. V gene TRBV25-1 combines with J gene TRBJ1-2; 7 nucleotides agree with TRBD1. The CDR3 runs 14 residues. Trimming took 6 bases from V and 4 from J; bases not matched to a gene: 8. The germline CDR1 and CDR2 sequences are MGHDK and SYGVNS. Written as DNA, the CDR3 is TGTGCCAGCAGCGAGCAAACAGGGGTCTATGGCTACACCTTC. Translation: CASSEQTGVYGYTF.

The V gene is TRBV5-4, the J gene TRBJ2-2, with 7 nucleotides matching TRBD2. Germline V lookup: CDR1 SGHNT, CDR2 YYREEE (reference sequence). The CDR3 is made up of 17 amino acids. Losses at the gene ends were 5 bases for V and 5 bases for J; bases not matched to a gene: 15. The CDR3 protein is CASRREGGNIKTGELFF. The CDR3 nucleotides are TGTGCCAGCAGACGCGAGGGAGGGAATATTAAGACCGGGGAGCTGTTTTTT. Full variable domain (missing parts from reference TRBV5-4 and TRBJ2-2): ETGVTQSPTHLIKTRGQQVTLRCSSQSGHNTVSWYQQALGQGPQFIFQYYREEENGRGNFPPRFSGLQFPNYSSELNVNALELDDSALYLCASRREGGNIKTGELFFGEGSRLTVL.